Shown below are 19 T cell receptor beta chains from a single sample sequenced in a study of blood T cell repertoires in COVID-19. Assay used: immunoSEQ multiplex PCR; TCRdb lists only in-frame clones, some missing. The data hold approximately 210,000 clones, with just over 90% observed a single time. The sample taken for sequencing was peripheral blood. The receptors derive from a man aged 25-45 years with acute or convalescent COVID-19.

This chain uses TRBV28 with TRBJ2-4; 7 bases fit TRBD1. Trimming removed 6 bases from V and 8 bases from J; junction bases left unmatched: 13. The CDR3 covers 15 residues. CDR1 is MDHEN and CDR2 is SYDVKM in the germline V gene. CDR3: CASSRQGKIADIQYF. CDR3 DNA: TGTGCCAGCAGCCGACAGGGCAAAATCGCGGACATTCAGTACTTC.

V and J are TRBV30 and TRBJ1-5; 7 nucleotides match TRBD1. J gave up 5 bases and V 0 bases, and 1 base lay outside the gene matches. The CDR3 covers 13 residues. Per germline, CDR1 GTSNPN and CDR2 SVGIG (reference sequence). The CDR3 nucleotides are TGTGCCTGGAGTGTAGACAGGGATCAGCCCCAGCATTTT. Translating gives CAWSVDRDQPQHF.

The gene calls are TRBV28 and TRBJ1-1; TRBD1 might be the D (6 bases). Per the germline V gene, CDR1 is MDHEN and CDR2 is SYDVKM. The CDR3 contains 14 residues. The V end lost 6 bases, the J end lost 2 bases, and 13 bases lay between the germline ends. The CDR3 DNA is TGTGCCAGCAGGAAGACAGGAGCAAACACTGAAGCTTTCTTT. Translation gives CASRKTGANTEAFF.

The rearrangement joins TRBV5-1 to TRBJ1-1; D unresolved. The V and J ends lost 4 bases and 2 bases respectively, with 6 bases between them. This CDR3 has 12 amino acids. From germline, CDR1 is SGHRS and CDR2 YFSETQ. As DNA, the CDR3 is TGCGCCAGCAGCCCAGAAAACACTGAAGCTTTCTTT. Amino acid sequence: CASSPENTEAFF.

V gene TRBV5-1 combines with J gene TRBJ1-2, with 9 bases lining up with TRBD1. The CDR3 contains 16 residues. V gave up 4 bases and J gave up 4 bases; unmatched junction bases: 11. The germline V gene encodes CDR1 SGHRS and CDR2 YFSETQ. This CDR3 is CASSAQRDRAGYGYTF. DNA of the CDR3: TGCGCCAGCAGCGCCCAACGGGACAGGGCCGGCTATGGCTACACCTTC.

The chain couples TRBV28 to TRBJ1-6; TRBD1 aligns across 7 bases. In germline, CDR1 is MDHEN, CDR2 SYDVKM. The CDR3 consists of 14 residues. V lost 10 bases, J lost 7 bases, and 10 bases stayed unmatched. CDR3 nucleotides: TGTGCCACCTTAAACAGGGGAGGAAATTCACCCCTCCACTTT. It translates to CATLNRGGNSPLHF. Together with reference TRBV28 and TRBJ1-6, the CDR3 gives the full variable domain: DVKVTQSSRYLVKRTGEKVFLECVQDMDHENMFWYRQDPGLGLRLIYFSYDVKMKEKGDIPEGYSVSREKKERFSLILESASTNQTSMYLCATLNRGGNSPLHFGNGTRLTVT.

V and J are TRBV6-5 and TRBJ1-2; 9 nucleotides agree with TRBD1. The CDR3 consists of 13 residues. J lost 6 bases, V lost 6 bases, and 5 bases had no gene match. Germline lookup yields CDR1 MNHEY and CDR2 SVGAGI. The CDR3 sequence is CASRSGTGNGYTF. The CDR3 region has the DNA TGTGCCAGCAGATCCGGGACAGGGAATGGCTACACCTTC.

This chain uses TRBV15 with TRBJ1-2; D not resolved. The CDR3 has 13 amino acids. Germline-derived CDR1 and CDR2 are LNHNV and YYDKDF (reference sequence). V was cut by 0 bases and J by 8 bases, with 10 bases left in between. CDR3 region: CATSRDLRRGYTF. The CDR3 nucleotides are TGTGCCACCAGCAGAGATCTGCGGAGGGGCTACACCTTC.

The CDR3 nucleotides are TGTGCCAGCAGCTTAGCTACAGCGGGGTTCCAAGAGACCCAGTACTTC. Residues: CASSLATAGFQETQYF. V is TRBV7-9 and J is TRBJ2-5; 7 bases line up with TRBD2. Germline assignment: CDR1 SEHNR and CDR2 FQNEAQ (reference sequence). The CDR3 runs 16 residues. V dropped 0 bases and J dropped 1; count of bases not matched to a gene: 5.

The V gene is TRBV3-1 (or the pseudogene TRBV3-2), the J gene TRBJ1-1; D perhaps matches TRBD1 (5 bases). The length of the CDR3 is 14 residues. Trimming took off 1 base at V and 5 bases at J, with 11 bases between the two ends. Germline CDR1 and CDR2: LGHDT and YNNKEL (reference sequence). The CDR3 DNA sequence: TGTGCCAGCAGCCAAGCAGGTCCAGGGACTGAAGCTTTCTTT. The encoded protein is CASSQAGPGTEAFF.

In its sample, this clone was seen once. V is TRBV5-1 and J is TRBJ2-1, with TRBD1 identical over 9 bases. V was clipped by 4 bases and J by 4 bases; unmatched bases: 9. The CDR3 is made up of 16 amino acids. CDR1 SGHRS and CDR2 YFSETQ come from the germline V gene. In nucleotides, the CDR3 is TGCGCCAGCAGCAAGGGGACAGGGAAGGGGTACAATGAGCAGTTCTTC. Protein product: CASSKGTGKGYNEQFF.

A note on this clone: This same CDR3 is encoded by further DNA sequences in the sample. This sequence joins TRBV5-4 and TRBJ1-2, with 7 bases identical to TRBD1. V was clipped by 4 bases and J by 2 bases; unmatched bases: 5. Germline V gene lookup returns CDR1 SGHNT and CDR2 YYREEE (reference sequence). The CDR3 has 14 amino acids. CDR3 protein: CASSRGTANYGYTF. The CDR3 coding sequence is TGTGCCAGCAGCCGCGGGACAGCGAACTATGGCTACACCTTC. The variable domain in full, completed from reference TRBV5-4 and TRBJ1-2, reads ETGVTQSPTHLIKTRGQQVTLRCSSQSGHNTVSWYQQALGQGPQFIFQYYREEENGRGNFPPRFSGLQFPNYSSELNVNALELDDSALYLCASSRGTANYGYTFGSGTRLTVV.

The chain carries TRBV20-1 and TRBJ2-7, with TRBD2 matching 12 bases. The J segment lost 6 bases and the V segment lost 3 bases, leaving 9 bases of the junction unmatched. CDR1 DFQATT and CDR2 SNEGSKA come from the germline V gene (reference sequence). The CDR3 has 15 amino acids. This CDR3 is CSASPSGGAGREQYF. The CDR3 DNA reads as TGCAGTGCTAGTCCTAGCGGGGGGGCCGGGCGCGAGCAGTACTTC.

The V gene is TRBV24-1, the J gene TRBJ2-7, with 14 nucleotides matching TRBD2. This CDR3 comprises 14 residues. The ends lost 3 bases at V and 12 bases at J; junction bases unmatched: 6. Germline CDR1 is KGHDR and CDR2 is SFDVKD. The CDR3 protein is CATSDPGLAGGRYF. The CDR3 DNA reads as TGTGCCACCAGTGATCCCGGACTAGCGGGAGGTCGGTACTTC.

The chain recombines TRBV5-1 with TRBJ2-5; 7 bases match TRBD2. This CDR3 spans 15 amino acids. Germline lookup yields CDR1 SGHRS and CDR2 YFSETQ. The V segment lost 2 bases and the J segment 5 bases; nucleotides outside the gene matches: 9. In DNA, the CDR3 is TGCGCCAGCAGCTTCTCAGCGGGGCCGGGGGAGACCCAGTACTTC. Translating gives CASSFSAGPGETQYF.

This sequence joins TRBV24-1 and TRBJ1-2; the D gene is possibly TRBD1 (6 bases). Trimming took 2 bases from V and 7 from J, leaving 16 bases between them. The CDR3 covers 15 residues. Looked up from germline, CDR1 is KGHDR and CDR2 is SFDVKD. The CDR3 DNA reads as TGTGCCACCAGTGATTCCAATACAGGGTGGCGTGGCTACACCTTC. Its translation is CATSDSNTGWRGYTF.

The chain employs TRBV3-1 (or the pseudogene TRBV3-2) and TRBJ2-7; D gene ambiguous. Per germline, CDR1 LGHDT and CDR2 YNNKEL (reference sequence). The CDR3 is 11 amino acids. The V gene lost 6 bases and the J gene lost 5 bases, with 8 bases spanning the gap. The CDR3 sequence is CASRGAHEQYF. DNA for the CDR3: TGTGCCAGCAGAGGAGCCCACGAGCAGTACTTC.

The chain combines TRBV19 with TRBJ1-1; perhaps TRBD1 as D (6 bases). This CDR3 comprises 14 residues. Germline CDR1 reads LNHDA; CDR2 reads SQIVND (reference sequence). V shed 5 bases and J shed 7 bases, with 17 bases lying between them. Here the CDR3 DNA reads TGTGCCAGTAGTGTAGCCGGGACATCGGGTGAAGCTTTCTTT. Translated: CASSVAGTSGEAFF.

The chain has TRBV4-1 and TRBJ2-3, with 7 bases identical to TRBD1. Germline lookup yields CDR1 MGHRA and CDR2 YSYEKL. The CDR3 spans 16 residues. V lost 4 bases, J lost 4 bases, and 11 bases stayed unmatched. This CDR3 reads CASSLRQGEFADTQYF. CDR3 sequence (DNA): TGCGCCAGCAGCCTTAGACAGGGAGAATTTGCAGATACGCAGTATTTT.